What follows describes a single T cell receptor (beta chain). This entry is derived from a study of CD8 T cells in Susac syndrome. V lost 6 bases and J lost 1; bases outside the gene matches: 6. Germline values: CDR1 SQVTM, CDR2 ANQGSEA. The CDR3 runs 14 residues. RNA totalling roughly 0.45 to 1 ug underwent reverse transcription with random hexamers. TCRdb itself ran the immunoSEQ multiplex PCR reads through MiXCR, one entry per CDR3 protein. The profile shows 67,000 or so distinct CDR3 sequences, 85% to 95% of them singletons. This receptor was taken from a human donor with Susac syndrome. The rearrangement links TRBV29-1 to TRBJ2-7, with 10 bases aligning to TRBD2. Sequences were obtained from CD4+ T cells from PBMCs. The CDR3 region is CSVYLAGGSYEQYF. The DNA for the CDR3 is TGCAGCGTGTACTTAGCGGGGGGATCCTACGAGCAGTACTTC.